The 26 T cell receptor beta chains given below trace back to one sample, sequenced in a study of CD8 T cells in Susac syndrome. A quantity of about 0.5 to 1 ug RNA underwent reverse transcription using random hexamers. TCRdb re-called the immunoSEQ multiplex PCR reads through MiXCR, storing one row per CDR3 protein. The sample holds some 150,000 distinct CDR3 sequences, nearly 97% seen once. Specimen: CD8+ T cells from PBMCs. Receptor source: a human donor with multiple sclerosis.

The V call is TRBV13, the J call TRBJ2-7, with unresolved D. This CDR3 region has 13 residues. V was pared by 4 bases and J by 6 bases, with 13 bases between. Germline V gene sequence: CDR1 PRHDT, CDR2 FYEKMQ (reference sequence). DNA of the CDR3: TGTGCCAGCAGCTCCGGTACCCCGGGCGAGCAGTACGTC. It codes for CASSSGTPGEQYV.

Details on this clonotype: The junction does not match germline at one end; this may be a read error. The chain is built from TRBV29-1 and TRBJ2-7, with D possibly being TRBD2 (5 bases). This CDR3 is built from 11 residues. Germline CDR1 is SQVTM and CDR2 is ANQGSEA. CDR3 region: CSVEGRGSRDF. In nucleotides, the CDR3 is TGCAGCGTCGAAGGGCGCGGGTCCCGGGACTTC.

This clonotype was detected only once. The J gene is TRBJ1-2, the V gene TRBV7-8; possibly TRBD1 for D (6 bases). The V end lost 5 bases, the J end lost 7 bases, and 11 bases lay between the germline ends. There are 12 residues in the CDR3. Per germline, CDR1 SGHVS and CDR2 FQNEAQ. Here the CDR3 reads CASSDNRAGYTF. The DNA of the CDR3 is TGTGCCAGCAGCGACAACAGGGCTGGCTACACCTTC.

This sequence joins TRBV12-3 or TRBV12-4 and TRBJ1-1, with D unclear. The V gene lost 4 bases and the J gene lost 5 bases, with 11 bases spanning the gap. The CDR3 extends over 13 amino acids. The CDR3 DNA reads TGTGCCAGCAGTTCCTTTATCGGAACTGAAGCTTTCTTT. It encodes CASSSFIGTEAFF.

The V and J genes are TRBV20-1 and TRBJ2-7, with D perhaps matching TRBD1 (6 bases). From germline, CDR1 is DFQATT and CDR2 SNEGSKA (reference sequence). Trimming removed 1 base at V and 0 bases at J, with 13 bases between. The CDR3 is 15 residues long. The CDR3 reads CSARGLTGISYEQYF. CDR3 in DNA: TGCAGTGCTAGAGGCTTGACAGGTATCTCCTACGAGCAGTACTTC.

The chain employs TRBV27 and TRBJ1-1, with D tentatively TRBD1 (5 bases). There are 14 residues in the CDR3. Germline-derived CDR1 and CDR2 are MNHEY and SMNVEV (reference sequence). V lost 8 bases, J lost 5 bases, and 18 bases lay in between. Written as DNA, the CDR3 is TGTGCCAGCGGATCTCAGGGAGGTGGAACTGAAGCTTTCTTT. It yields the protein CASGSQGGGTEAFF.

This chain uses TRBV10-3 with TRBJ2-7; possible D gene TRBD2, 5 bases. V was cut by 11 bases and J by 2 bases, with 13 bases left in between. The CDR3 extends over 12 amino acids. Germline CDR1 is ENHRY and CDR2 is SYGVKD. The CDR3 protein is CASMGGPYEQYV. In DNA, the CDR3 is TGTGCCTCCATGGGCGGGCCCTACGAGCAGTACGTC.

CDR3 sequence (DNA): TGTGCCAGCAGCTTAGTTCAGGGACAGGGTTCCTACGAGCAGTACGTC. Translated, it gives CASSLVQGQGSYEQYV. The gene calls are TRBV11-2 and TRBJ2-7; 9 bases agree with TRBD1. This CDR3 contains 16 residues. The J segment lost 1 base and the V segment lost 1 base, leaving 5 bases of the junction unmatched. CDR1 is SGHAT, CDR2 FQNNGV, per germline.

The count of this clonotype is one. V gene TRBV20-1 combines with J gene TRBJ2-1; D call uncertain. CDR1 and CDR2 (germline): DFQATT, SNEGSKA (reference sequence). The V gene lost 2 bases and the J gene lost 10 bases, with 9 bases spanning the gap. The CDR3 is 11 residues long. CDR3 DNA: TGCAGTGCTAGACCTCCTCGGGAGCAGTTCTTC. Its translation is CSARPPREQFF.

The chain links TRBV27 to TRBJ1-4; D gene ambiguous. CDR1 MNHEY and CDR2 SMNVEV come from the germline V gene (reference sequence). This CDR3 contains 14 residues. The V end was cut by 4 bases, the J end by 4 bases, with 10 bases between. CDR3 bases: TGTGCCAGCAGTTGGAGCAGCGTTAATGAAAAACTGTTTTTT. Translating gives CASSWSSVNEKLFF.

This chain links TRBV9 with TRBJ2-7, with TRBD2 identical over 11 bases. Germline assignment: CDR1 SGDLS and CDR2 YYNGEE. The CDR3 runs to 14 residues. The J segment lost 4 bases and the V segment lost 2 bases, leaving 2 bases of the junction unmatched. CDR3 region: CASSVGTSGYEQYF. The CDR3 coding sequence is TGTGCCAGCAGCGTGGGGACTAGCGGTTACGAGCAGTACTTC.

Written as DNA, the CDR3 is TGTGCCAGCAGTGAAGGCGCGCTGGAGACCCAGTACTTC. This gives the protein CASSEGALETQYF. The V gene is TRBV2, the J gene TRBJ2-5, with D unclear. V lost 1 base and J lost 5, with 8 bases in between. Germline V gene data show CDR1 as SNHLY and CDR2 as FYNNEI. The CDR3 has 13 amino acids.

The CDR3 sequence: CASRPRVAYYEQYV. CDR3 nucleotides: TGTGCCAGCAGACCGAGAGTGGCCTACTACGAGCAGTACGTC. This chain links TRBV28 with TRBJ2-7, with no clear D. Between the trimmed V and J ends, which lost 6 bases and 3 bases, there was a span of 15 bases. This CDR3 contains 14 residues. CDR1 is MDHEN, CDR2 SYDVKM, per germline.

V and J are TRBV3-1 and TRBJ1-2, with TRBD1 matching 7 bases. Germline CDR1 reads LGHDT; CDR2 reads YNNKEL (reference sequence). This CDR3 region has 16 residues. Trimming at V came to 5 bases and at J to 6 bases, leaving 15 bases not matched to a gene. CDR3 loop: CASSSPTGTAIDGYTF. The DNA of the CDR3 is TGTGCCAGCAGCTCACCCACCGGGACAGCTATCGATGGCTACACCTTC. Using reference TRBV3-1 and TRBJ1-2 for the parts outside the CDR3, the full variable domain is DTAVSQTPKYLVTQMGNDKSIKCEQNLGHDTMYWYKQDSKKFLKIMFSYNNKELIINETVPNRFSPKSPDKAHLNLHINSLELGDSAVYFCASSSPTGTAIDGYTFGSGTRLTVV.

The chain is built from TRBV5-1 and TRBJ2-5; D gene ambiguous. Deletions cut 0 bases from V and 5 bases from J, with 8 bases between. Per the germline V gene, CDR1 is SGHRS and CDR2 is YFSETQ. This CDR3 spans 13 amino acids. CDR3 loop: CASSLEVWETQYF. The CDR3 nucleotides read TGCGCCAGCAGCTTGGAGGTTTGGGAGACCCAGTACTTC. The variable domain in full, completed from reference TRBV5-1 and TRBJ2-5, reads KAGVTQTPRYLIKTRGQQVTLSCSPISGHRSVSWYQQTPGQGLQFLFEYFSETQRNKGNFPGRFSGRQFSNSRSEMNVSTLELGDSALYLCASSLEVWETQYFGPGTRLLVL.

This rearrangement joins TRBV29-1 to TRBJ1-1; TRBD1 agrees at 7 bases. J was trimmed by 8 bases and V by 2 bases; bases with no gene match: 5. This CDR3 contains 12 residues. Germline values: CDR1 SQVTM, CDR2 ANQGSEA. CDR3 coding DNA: TGCAGCGTTGAACTCAGGGGGTCCGAAGCTTTCTTT. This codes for CSVELRGSEAFF. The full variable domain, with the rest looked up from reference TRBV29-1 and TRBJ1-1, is SAVISQKPSRDICQRGTSLTIQCQVDSQVTMMFWYRQQPGQSLTLIATANQGSEATYESGFVIDKFPISRPNLTFSTLTVSNMSPEDSSIYLCSVELRGSEAFFGQGTRLTVV.

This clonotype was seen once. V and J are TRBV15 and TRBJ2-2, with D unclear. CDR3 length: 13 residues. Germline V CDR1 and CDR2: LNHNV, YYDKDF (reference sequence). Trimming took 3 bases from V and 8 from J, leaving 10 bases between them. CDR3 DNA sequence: TGTGCCACCAGCAGCGGATTCGGAGGGGAGCTGTTTTTT. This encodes CATSSGFGGELFF.

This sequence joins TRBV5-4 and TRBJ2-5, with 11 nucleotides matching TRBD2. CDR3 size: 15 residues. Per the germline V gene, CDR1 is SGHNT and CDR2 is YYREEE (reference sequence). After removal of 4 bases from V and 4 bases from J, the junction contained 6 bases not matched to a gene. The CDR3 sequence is CASSHTSGGGETQYF. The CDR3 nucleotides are TGTGCCAGCAGCCATACTAGCGGGGGAGGAGAGACCCAGTACTTC.

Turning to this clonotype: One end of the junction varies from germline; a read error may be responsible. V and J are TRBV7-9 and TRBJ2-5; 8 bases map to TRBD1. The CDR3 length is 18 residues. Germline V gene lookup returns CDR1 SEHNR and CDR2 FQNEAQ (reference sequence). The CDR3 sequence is CASSLAGQGLVSKETQYF. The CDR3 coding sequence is TGTGCCAGCAGCCTAGCCGGACAGGGACTGGTCAGCAAGGAGACCCAGTACTTC.

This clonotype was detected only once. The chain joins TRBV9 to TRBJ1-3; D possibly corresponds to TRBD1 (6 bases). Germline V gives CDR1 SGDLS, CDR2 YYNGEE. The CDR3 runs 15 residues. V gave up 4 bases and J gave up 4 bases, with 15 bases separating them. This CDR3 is CASSISDRGGNTIYF. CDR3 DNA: TGTGCCAGCAGCATATCGGACAGAGGGGGAAACACCATATATTTT.

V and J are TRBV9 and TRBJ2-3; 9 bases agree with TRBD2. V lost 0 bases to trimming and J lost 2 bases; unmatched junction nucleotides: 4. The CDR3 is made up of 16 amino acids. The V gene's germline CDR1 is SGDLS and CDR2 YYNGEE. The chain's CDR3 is CASSVGGGGPTDTQYF. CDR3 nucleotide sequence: TGTGCCAGCAGCGTAGGCGGGGGGGGACCCACAGATACGCAGTATTTT.

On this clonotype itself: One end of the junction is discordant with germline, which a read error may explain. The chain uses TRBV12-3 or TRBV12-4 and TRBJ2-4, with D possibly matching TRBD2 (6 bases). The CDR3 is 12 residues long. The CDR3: CASSQFQGGAVF. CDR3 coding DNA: TGTGCCAGCAGTCAGTTCCAGGGAGGCGCAGTCTTC.

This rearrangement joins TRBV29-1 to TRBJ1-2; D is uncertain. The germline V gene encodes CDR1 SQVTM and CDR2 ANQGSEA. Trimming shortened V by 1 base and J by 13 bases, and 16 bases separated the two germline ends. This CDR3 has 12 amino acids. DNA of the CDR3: TGCAGCGTTGAAGGCGGGAGGGAAAGTCTCACCTTC. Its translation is CSVEGGRESLTF.

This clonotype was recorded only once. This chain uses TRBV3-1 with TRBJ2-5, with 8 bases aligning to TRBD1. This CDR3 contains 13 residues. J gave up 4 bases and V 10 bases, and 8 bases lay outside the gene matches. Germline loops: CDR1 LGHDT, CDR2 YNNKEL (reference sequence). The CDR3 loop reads CAILDRGAETQYF. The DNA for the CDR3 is TGTGCCATCCTCGACAGGGGAGCAGAGACCCAGTACTTC.

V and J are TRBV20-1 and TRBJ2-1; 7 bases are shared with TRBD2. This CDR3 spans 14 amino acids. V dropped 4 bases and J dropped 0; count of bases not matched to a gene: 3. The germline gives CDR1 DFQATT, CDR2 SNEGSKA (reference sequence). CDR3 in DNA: TGCAGTGCTACTAGCGGCAGCTCCTACAATGAGCAGTTCTTC. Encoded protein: CSATSGSSYNEQFF.

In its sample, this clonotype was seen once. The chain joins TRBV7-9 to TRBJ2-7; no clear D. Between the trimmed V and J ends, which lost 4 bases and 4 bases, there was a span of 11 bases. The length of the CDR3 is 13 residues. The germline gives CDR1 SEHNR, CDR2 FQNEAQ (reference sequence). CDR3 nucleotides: TGTGCCAGCAGCTCCCGCTTTCGGTACGAGCAGTACTTC. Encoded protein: CASSSRFRYEQYF.